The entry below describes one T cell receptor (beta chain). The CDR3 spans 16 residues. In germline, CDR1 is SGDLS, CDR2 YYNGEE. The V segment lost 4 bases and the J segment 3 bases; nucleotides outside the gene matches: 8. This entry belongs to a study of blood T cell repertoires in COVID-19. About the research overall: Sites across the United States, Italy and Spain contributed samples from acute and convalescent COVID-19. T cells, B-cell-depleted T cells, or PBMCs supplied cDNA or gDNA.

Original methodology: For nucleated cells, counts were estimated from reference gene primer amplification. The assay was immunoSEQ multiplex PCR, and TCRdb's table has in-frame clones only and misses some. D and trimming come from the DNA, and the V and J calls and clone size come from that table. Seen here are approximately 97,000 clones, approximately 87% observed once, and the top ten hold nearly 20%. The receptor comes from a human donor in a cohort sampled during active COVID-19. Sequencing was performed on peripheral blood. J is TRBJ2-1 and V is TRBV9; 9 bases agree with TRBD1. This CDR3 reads CASSKTGTGIYNEQFF. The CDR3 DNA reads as TGTGCCAGCAGCAAAACCGGGACAGGGATCTACAATGAGCAGTTCTTC.